A single sample is the source of the 21 T cell receptor beta chains below, sequenced in a study of blood T cell repertoires in COVID-19 (dated by TCRdb to the early 2020s). Libraries were constructed by the immunoSEQ multiplex PCR assay. The immuneACCESS repertoire file appears here via TCRdb, limited to in-frame rearrangements. These files lack a portion of the clones; in checked studies, under half of the deficit traces to unresolved V genes, and the cause of the others is not known. In all, the sample holds about 260,000 clones, and 75% to 90% of those were seen once. The ten largest make up approximately 2% of the sample. Sequenced: peripheral blood. All receptors come from a man aged 25 to 40 with active or convalescent COVID-19.

There are a few counts of this clone. The CDR3 DNA reads as TGCGCCAGCAGCCGAGCCGGGACAGGATCATCGGAAGGCTACACCTTC. Its protein is CASSRAGTGSSEGYTF. The chain recombines TRBV4-1 with TRBJ1-2; 8 bases fit TRBD1. The CDR3 has 16 residues. Germline V CDR1 and CDR2: MGHRA, YSYEKL. J gave up 8 bases and V 4 bases, and 15 bases lay outside the gene matches.

This chain connects TRBV5-1 to TRBJ2-1; 9 bases agree with TRBD2. Germline CDR1 is SGHRS and CDR2 is YFSETQ. This CDR3 contains 14 residues. V trimming: 4 bases; J trimming: 8 bases; junction bases outside the gene matches: 7. CDR3 bases: TGCGCCAGCAGCGGGGGACTAGCTTTGCATGAGCAGTTCTTC. Translation gives CASSGGLALHEQFF.

V usage is TRBV15 and J usage is TRBJ2-6; a weak D match, TRBD2 (5 bases). The CDR3 totals 16 residues. With 0 bases removed from V and 0 bases from J, the gap between germline ends came to 6 bases. Per germline, CDR1 LNHNV and CDR2 YYDKDF (reference sequence). This CDR3 reads CATSRERDSGANVLTF. The CDR3 nucleotides read TGTGCCACCAGCAGAGAGAGGGACTCTGGGGCCAACGTCCTGACTTTC. The entire variable domain, with the rest obtained from reference TRBV15 and TRBJ2-6, is as follows: DAMVIQNPRYQVTQFGKPVTLSCSQTLNHNVMYWYQQKSSQAPKLLFHYYDKDFNNEADTPDNFQSRRPNTSFCFLDIRSPGLGDTAMYLCATSRERDSGANVLTFGAGSRLTVL.

The CDR3 loop is CASSQKDRRHNEQFF. The CDR3, as DNA: TGTGCCAGCAGCCAAAAGGACAGGAGACACAATGAGCAGTTCTTC. The chain couples TRBV3-1 (or the pseudogene TRBV3-2) to TRBJ2-1; 7 nucleotides align to TRBD1. The junction had 6 bases not matched to a gene; V was cut back by 2 bases and J by 5 bases. This CDR3 spans 15 amino acids. Germline V gives CDR1 LGHDT, CDR2 YNNKEL (reference sequence).

This clone was seen once. The gene calls are TRBV9 and TRBJ2-3; tentatively, D is TRBD2 (5 bases). V shed 3 bases and J shed 4 bases, with 9 bases lying between them. CDR1 SGDLS and CDR2 YYNGEE come from the germline V gene. This CDR3 contains 13 residues. CDR3 nucleotide sequence: TGTGCCAGCAGCGCGGGGTGGGCAGATACGCAGTATTTT. Amino acids: CASSAGWADTQYF.

This rearrangement joins TRBV18 to TRBJ1-1; the D gene is possibly TRBD1 (5 bases). Germline values: CDR1 KGHSH, CDR2 LQKENI. V was clipped by 1 base and J by 1 base, with 10 bases between them. CDR3 length: 15 residues. For the CDR3, the DNA is TGTGCCAGCTCACCACGGGGGGGTGCGAACACTGAAGCTTTCTTT. Translating gives CASSPRGGANTEAFF.

This clone was counted once. V is TRBV19 and J is TRBJ2-7, with 9 bases matching TRBD1. V was pared by 4 bases and J by 2 bases, with 12 bases of the junction left unmatched. CDR3 length: 17 residues. Germline lookup yields CDR1 LNHDA and CDR2 SQIVND (reference sequence). The CDR3 here is CASSRQRTGTGTYEQYF. DNA for the CDR3: TGTGCCAGTAGTAGACAACGTACCGGGACAGGGACCTACGAGCAGTACTTC.

V gene TRBV6-2 or TRBV6-3 combines with J gene TRBJ1-1; D is undetermined. The germline V and J ends were trimmed by 1 base and 1 base, with 13 bases remaining between them. The CDR3 is 16 amino acids. Germline-derived CDR1 and CDR2 are MNHEY and SVGEGT. The CDR3 spells CASSYFIPGRNTEAFF. The CDR3 region has the DNA TGTGCCAGCAGTTACTTCATTCCGGGTCGGAACACTGAAGCTTTCTTT.

This rearrangement joins TRBV7-9 to TRBJ1-6, with D perhaps matching TRBD1 (5 bases). CDR3 length equals 16 residues. In germline, CDR1 is SEHNR, CDR2 FQNEAQ (reference sequence). V lost 0 bases and J lost 10, with 16 bases in between. This CDR3 is CASSLAGARVGSPLHF. The CDR3 DNA sequence: TGTGCCAGCAGCTTAGCGGGTGCCAGGGTAGGATCACCCCTCCACTTT. The complete variable domain, with remaining parts taken from reference TRBV7-9 and TRBJ1-6, reads DTGVSQNPRHKITKRGQNVTFRCDPISEHNRLYWYRQTLGQGPEFLTYFQNEAQLEKSRLLSDRFSAERPKGSFSTLEIQRTEQGDSAMYLCASSLAGARVGSPLHFGNGTRLTVT.

This rearrangement joins TRBV27 to TRBJ2-5; tentatively, D is TRBD2 (6 bases). The CDR3 contains 14 residues. V was shortened by 3 bases and J by 4 bases, with 12 bases between the two germline ends. Germline V gives CDR1 MNHEY, CDR2 SMNVEV (reference sequence). The CDR3 here is CASSFGGLVETQYF. The CDR3 DNA is TGTGCCAGCAGTTTTGGGGGACTGGTAGAGACCCAGTACTTC.

The chain recombines TRBV4-1 with TRBJ1-2; TRBD1 might be the D (6 bases). V gave up 0 bases and J gave up 8 bases, with 16 bases separating them. Germline CDR1 MGHRA, CDR2 YSYEKL. CDR3 length: 15 residues. CDR3 bases: TGCGCCAGCAGCCAAGATGCGGCACAGGGATACGGCTACACCTTC. Encoded protein: CASSQDAAQGYGYTF.

The CDR3 spells CASSSLSRESWFF. The CDR3, as DNA: TGTGCCAGCAGTTCCCTCTCTCGCGAATCGTGGTTCTTC. This chain links TRBV12-3 or TRBV12-4 with TRBJ2-1; D is undetermined. CDR3 size: 13 residues. V lost 4 bases to trimming and J lost 15 bases, with 19 bases between them.

The genes are TRBV7-2 and TRBJ1-5, with D tentatively TRBD1 (6 bases). CDR1 and CDR2 (germline): SGHTA, FQGNSA. Trimming shortened V by 1 base and J by 6 bases, and 13 bases separated the two germline ends. The CDR3 runs 15 residues. This chain's CDR3 is CASSLGWGGSQPQHF. CDR3 coding DNA: TGTGCCAGCAGCTTAGGGTGGGGGGGCAGTCAGCCCCAGCATTTT.

The chain couples TRBV7-6 to TRBJ1-5; no clear D. The CDR3 is made up of 17 amino acids. Germline CDR1 SGHVS, CDR2 FNYEAQ. The V and J ends lost 1 base and 2 bases respectively, with 15 bases between them. CDR3: CASSLDGPERGNQPQHF. CDR3 sequence (DNA): TGTGCCAGCAGCTTAGATGGCCCTGAGCGTGGCAATCAGCCCCAGCATTTT.

This chain uses TRBV25-1 with TRBJ1-1, with 7 bases aligning to TRBD1. Germline assignment: CDR1 MGHDK and CDR2 SYGVNS. V lost 3 bases to trimming and J lost 10 bases; unmatched junction nucleotides: 11. The CDR3 consists of 14 residues. CDR3 amino acids: CASSEPTGSSRAFF. In DNA form, the CDR3 reads TGTGCCAGCAGTGAGCCGACAGGGTCCTCGCGAGCTTTCTTT.

The gene calls are TRBV21-1 and TRBJ2-1; TRBD2, the D gene given by the table, was not confirmed from the DNA. TRBV21-1 is shown as a pseudogene. CDR3 length: 14 residues. CDR3 loop: CASSKFWRGNEQFF. The CDR3, as DNA: TGTGCCAGCAGCAAATTTTGGCGGGGCAATGAGCAGTTCTTC.

This sequence joins TRBV14 and TRBJ1-4; the D gene is possibly TRBD1 (6 bases). Trimming left V 3 bases short and J 0 bases short, with 14 bases between. The CDR3 loop spans 17 amino acids. Germline assignment: CDR1 SGHDN and CDR2 FVKESK. CDR3 in DNA: TGTGCCAGCAGCCATCTGGGCAGGGGTGCAACTAATGAAAAACTGTTTTTT. Protein: CASSHLGRGATNEKLFF.

This chain joins TRBV2 and TRBJ1-2, with D possibly TRBD1 on 6 matching bases. In germline, CDR1 is SNHLY, CDR2 FYNNEI. Trimming pared 6 bases from V and 8 bases from J, leaving 19 bases between. The CDR3 is made up of 14 amino acids. CDR3 nucleotides: TGTGCCAGCAGAAAAGATGGGACAAGCTTGGGCTACACCTTC. It is translated as CASRKDGTSLGYTF.

The V call is TRBV7-5, the J call TRBJ2-5; the table's TRBD2 call for D was not verified on the DNA. TRBV7-5 is a recognized pseudogene. This CDR3 comprises 17 residues. CDR3 amino acids: CATGPADPGDGGQTQYF. DNA for the CDR3: TGTGCCACCGGACCAGCGGACCCGGGGGACGGGGGGCAGACCCAGTACTTC.

This chain connects TRBV6-5 to TRBJ2-6; TRBD1 is a possible D gene (5 bases). The V end was cut by 8 bases, the J end by 0 bases, with 11 bases between. CDR3 length: 15 amino acids. The germline gives CDR1 MNHEY, CDR2 SVGAGI. The chain's CDR3 is CASRKGISGANVLTF. CDR3 in DNA: TGTGCCAGCCGGAAGGGGATCTCTGGGGCCAACGTCCTGACTTTC.

A single count supports this clone. J is TRBJ2-1 and V is TRBV5-1; 8 bases align to TRBD1. Per germline, CDR1 SGHRS and CDR2 YFSETQ. V lost 0 bases and J lost 9; bases outside the gene matches: 11. CDR3 size: 16 residues. The CDR3 bases are TGCGCCAGCAGCTTGGGCTCCTGGGGCGACAGGGGTGAGCAGTTCTTC. It codes for CASSLGSWGDRGEQFF.